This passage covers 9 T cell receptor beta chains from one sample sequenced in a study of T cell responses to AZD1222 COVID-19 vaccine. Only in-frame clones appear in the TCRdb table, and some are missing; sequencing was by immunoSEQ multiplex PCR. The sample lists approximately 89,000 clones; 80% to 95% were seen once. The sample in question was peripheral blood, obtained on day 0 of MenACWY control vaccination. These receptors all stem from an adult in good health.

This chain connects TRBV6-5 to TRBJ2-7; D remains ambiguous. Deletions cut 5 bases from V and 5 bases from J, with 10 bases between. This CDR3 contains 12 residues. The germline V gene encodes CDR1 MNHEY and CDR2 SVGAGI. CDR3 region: CASSRSRDEQYF. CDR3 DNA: TGTGCCAGCAGTCGCTCTCGGGACGAGCAGTACTTC.

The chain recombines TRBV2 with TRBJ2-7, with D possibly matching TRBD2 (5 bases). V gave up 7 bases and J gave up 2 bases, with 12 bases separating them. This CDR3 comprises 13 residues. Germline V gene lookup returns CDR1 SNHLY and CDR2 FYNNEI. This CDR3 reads CASKVGVTYEQYF. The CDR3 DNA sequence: TGTGCCAGCAAGGTGGGAGTTACCTACGAGCAGTACTTC.

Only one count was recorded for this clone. The DNA for the CDR3 is TGTGCCAGCAGCCCCCAGGGTAGCCAGCCCCAGCATTTT. As protein: CASSPQGSQPQHF. The gene calls are TRBV6-5 and TRBJ1-5; perhaps TRBD1 as D (5 bases). The CDR3 is 13 amino acids. CDR1 and CDR2 from the germline V gene are MNHEY and SVGAGI. Trimming shortened V by 6 bases and J by 7 bases, and 13 bases separated the two germline ends.

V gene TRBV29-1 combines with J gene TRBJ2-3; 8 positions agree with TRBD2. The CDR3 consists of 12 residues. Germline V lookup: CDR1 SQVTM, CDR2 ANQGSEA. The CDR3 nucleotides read TGCAGTGCGGGGGGAGAAACAGATACGCAGTATTTT. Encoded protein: CSAGGETDTQYF.

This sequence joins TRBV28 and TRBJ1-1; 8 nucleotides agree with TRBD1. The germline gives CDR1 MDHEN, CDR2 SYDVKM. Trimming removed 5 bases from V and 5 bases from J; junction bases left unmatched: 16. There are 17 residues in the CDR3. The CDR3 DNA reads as TGTGCCAGCAGTCTCCTAGGACAGGGAGGAGGGTATACTGAAGCTTTCTTT. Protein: CASSLLGQGGGYTEAFF.

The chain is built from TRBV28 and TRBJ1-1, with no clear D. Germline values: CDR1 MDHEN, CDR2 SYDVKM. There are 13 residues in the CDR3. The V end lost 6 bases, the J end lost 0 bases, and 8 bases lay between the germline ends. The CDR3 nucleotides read TGTGCCAGCAGATGGACCTTGAACACTGAAGCTTTCTTT. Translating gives CASRWTLNTEAFF.

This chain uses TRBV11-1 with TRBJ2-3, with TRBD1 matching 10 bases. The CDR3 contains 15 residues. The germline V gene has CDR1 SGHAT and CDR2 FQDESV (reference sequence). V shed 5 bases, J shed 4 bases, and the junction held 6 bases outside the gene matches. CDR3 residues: CASSARTGGPDTQYF. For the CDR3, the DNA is TGTGCCAGCAGCGCACGGACAGGGGGTCCAGATACGCAGTATTTT.

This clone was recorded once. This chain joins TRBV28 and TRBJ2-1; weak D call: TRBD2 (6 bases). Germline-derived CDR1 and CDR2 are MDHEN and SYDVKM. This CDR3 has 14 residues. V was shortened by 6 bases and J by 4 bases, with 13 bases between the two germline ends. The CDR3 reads CASRERVQYNEQFF. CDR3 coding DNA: TGTGCCAGCAGAGAGCGGGTTCAGTACAATGAGCAGTTCTTC.

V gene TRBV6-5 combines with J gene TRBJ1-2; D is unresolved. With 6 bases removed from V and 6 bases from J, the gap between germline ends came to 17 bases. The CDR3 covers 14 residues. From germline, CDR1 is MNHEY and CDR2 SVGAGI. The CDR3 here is CASSSPGGWDGYTF. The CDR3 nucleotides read TGTGCCAGCAGCTCGCCTGGTGGTTGGGATGGCTACACCTTC.